These 21 T cell receptor gamma chains originate from one sample sequenced in a study of intestinal T cells in coeliac disease. The TRG library came from approximately 0.2 ug of biopsy DNA amplified with LymphoTrack primers. TCRdb processed the multiplex PCR reads again with the CATT caller. The table has some 540 gamma-chain clones, around half seen once. Genomic DNA came from ten roughly 5.2-µm formalin-fixed paraffin-embedded scrolls per case. What was sequenced was a duodenal biopsy. These receptors all come from a human donor with celiac disease.

The chain combines TRGV10 with TRGJ1 or TRGJ2. TRGV10 is identified as an open reading frame with a role that is uncertain. This CDR3 has 13 amino acids. V lost 8 bases, J lost 5 bases, and 10 bases stayed unmatched. CDR3 sequence reads: CAAWGWWHYKKLF. CDR3 sequence (DNA): TGTGCTGCGTGGGGATGGTGGCATTATAAGAAACTCTTT.

The chain is built from TRGV4 and TRGJ1 or TRGJ2. V lost 9 bases and J lost 6; bases outside the gene matches: 8. Germline V gene data show CDR1 as EGSTGY and CDR2 as YDSYTSSV. The CDR3 length is 11 residues. In DNA, the CDR3 is TGTGCCACCCCGGGGATTTATAAGAAACTCTTT. Amino acids: CATPGIYKKLF.

The chain has TRGV3 and TRGJ1 or TRGJ2. This CDR3 has 14 amino acids. The junction had 18 bases not matched to a gene; V was cut back by 12 bases and J by 4 bases. From germline, CDR1 is VTNTFY and CDR2 YDVSTARD (reference sequence). CDR3 in amino acids: CAHWDRRSYYKKLF. The CDR3 DNA follows: TGTGCCCACTGGGACAGGCGGTCCTATTATAAGAAACTCTTT.

This clone is termed hyperexpanded. The chain combines TRGV10 with TRGJ1 or TRGJ2. TRGV10 is annotated as an ORF whose role is uncertain. This CDR3 contains 11 residues. After removal of 8 bases from V and 2 bases from J, the junction contained 1 base not matched to a gene. CDR3 sequence (DNA): TGTGCTGCGTGGGATTATTATAAGAAACTCTTT. Its protein is CAAWDYYKKLF.

The J segment was not called; the V segment is TRGV11. TRGV11 is sorted into the ORF group, with uncertain function. The CDR3 extends over 9 amino acids. CDR3 in DNA: TGTGCCTGCCTGGAAGACTACACGTTT. Its translation is CACLEDYTF.

This sequence joins TRGV8 and TRGJ1 or TRGJ2. Germline CDR1 reads VENAVY; CDR2 reads YDSYNSRV. Trimming at V came to 10 bases and at J to 3 bases, leaving 12 bases not matched to a gene. The CDR3 spans 13 residues. The CDR3 DNA is TGTGCCACTGGGATCGCGGGTTATTATAAGAAACTCTTT. Protein sequence: CATGIAGYYKKLF.

This clone is hyperexpanded by share. This chain uses TRGV10 with TRGJ1 or TRGJ2. TRGV10 is flagged as an ORF with uncertain function. Trimming took 8 bases from V and 8 from J; bases not matched to a gene: 1. The length of the CDR3 is 9 residues. CDR3 DNA: TGTGCTGCGTGGGATAAGAAACTCTTT. It encodes CAAWDKKLF.

This chain links TRGV10 with TRGJP1. TRGV10 is an open reading frame, and its role is uncertain. Trimming removed 8 bases from V and 3 bases from J; junction bases left unmatched: 13. This CDR3 is built from 16 residues. The chain's CDR3 is CAAWDLAGATGWFKIF. For the CDR3, the DNA is TGTGCTGCGTGGGATTTGGCGGGGGCCACTGGTTGGTTCAAGATATTT.

In its sample, this clone was seen a few times. The J gene is TRGJP1, the V gene TRGV3. The CDR3 covers 13 residues. Germline V gene sequence: CDR1 VTNTFY, CDR2 YDVSTARD (reference sequence). The trim removed 4 bases at V and 7 bases at J, leaving 6 bases unmatched. The CDR3 sequence: CATWDRLGWFKIF. The CDR3 DNA sequence: TGTGCCACCTGGGATCGGCTTGGTTGGTTCAAGATATTT.

V and J are TRGV10 and TRGJP1. TRGV10 is assigned to the ORF class and has an uncertain function. V lost 8 bases and J lost 3; bases outside the gene matches: 10. The CDR3 is 15 residues long. CDR3 nucleotide sequence: TGTGCTGCGTGGGATACCATACCCACTGGTTGGTTCAAGATATTT. Its protein product is CAAWDTIPTGWFKIF.

V is TRGV10 and J is TRGJP1. TRGV10 is reported as an ORF; its role is uncertain. This CDR3 has 13 amino acids. The J segment lost 1 base and the V segment lost 10 bases, leaving 4 bases of the junction unmatched. The CDR3 coding sequence is TGTGCTGCGTTGGGTACCACTGGTTGGTTCAAGATATTT. Protein: CAALGTTGWFKIF.

This clone was observed a few times. The chain is built from TRGV10 and TRGJP1. TRGV10 is classed as an ORF, of uncertain function. The V segment lost 8 bases and the J segment 3 bases; nucleotides outside the gene matches: 22. There are 19 residues in the CDR3. CDR3 sequence: CAAWDYILRGAATGWFKIF. The CDR3 DNA follows: TGTGCTGCGTGGGATTATATCCTTAGAGGGGCGGCCACTGGTTGGTTCAAGATATTT.

This clone was seen a few times. Translating the DNA gives a protein that differs from the TCRdb entry at residue 5; the protein shown here is that DNA translation. The J gene is TRGJP1, the V gene TRGV10. TRGV10 is an ORF; its function is uncertain. The CDR3 is made up of 14 amino acids. Losses at the gene ends were 10 bases for V and 1 base for J; bases not matched to a gene: 7. CDR3 in amino acids: CAAFGGTTGWFKIF. The CDR3 coding sequence is TGTGCTGCGTTTGGGGGTACCACTGGTTGGTTCAAGATATTT.

The J gene is uncalled and the V gene is TRGV8. The CDR3 loop spans 11 amino acids. Germline CDR1 VENAVY, CDR2 YDSYNSRV. DNA of the CDR3: TGTGCCACCGCATTATTAATAAGTAAACTCTTT. Translation gives CATALLISKLF.

V is TRGV4 and J is TRGJ1 or TRGJ2. CDR3 length: 13 residues. The ends lost 4 bases at V and 4 bases at J; junction bases unmatched: 7. The germline V gene encodes CDR1 EGSTGY and CDR2 YDSYTSSV. The CDR3 here is CATWDPLYYKKLF. CDR3 DNA sequence: TGTGCCACCTGGGACCCCTTGTATTATAAGAAACTCTTT.

This chain connects TRGV10 to TRGJ1 or TRGJ2. TRGV10 is identified as an open reading frame with a role that is uncertain. V gave up 11 bases and J gave up 5 bases; unmatched junction bases: 4. CDR3 length: 10 residues. In nucleotides, the CDR3 is TGTGCTGCGCGAGATTATAAGAAACTCTTT. This gives the protein CAARDYKKLF.

Comment on this clone: A read error may explain this, as a much larger clone is one base away. The same CDR3 arises from other DNA sequences in this sample as well. This chain joins TRGV10 and TRGJP1. TRGV10 belongs to the ORF category, with a function that is uncertain. This CDR3 region has 12 residues. The DNA for the CDR3 is TGTGCTGCGCGTACCACTGGCTGGTTCAAGATATTT. Protein: CAARTTGWFKIF.

This clone was seen a handful of times. The TCRdb record carries a much larger clone's protein, which differs from this DNA's translation at residue 3; a read error is the likely cause, and the protein listed here is the DNA translation. The chain couples TRGV10 to TRGJ1 or TRGJ2. TRGV10 is annotated as an ORF whose role is uncertain. This CDR3 comprises 12 residues. The CDR3 loop reads CATWDYPYKKLF. The DNA for the CDR3 is TGTGCTACGTGGGATTACCCTTATAAGAAACTCTTT.

This clone showed up just once. V gene TRGV4 combines with J gene TRGJ1 or TRGJ2. The germline V gene has CDR1 EGSTGY and CDR2 YDSYTSSV. The CDR3 covers 15 residues. Trimming took 5 bases from V and 3 from J; bases not matched to a gene: 13. This chain's CDR3 is CATWGWPHPYYKKLF. Written as DNA, the CDR3 is TGTGCCACCTGGGGATGGCCCCACCCTTATTATAAGAAACTCTTT.

In its sample, this clone ranks as hyperexpanded. The chain links TRGV10 to TRGJP1. TRGV10 is known as an ORF, though its function is uncertain. The CDR3 length is 14 residues. V was pared by 8 bases and J by 0 bases, with 4 bases of the junction left unmatched. The CDR3 DNA reads as TGTGCTGCGTGGGATTATACCACTGGTTGGTTCAAGATATTT. Residues: CAAWDYTTGWFKIF.

Judged by abundance, this clone is large. The V and J genes are TRGV3 and TRGJ1 or TRGJ2. The trim removed 9 bases at V and 0 bases at J, leaving 2 bases unmatched. The CDR3 sequence is 11 residues long. Germline loops: CDR1 VTNTFY, CDR2 YDVSTARD (reference sequence). The CDR3 DNA follows: TGTGCCACCCTGAATTATTATAAGAAACTCTTT. It encodes CATLNYYKKLF.